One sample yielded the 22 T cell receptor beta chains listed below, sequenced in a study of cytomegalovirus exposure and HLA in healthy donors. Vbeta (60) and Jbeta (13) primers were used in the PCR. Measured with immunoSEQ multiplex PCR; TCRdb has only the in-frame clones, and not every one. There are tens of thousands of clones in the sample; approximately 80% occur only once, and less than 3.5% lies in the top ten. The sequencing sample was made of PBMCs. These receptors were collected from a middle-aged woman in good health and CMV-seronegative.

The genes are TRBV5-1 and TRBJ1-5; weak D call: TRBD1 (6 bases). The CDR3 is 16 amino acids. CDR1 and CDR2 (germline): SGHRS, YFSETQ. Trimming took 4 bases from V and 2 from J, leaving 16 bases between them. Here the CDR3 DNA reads TGCGCCAGCAGCCCCACAGGGAGGGGGGGCAATCAGCCCCAGCATTTT. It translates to CASSPTGRGGNQPQHF. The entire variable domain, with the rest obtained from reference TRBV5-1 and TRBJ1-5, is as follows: KAGVTQTPRYLIKTRGQQVTLSCSPISGHRSVSWYQQTPGQGLQFLFEYFSETQRNKGNFPGRFSGRQFSNSRSEMNVSTLELGDSALYLCASSPTGRGGNQPQHFGDGTRLSIL.

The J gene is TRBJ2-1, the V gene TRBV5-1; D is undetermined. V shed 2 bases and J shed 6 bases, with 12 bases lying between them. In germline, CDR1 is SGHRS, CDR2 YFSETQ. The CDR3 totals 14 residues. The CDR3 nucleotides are TGCGCCAGCAGCTTCCCAAAAGCCCCCAATGAGCAGTTCTTC. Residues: CASSFPKAPNEQFF.

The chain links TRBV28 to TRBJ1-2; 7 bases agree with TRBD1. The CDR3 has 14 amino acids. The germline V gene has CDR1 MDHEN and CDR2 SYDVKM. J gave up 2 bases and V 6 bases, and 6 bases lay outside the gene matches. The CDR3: CASSPRQGNYGYTF. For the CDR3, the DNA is TGTGCCAGCAGCCCACGACAGGGCAACTATGGCTACACCTTC.

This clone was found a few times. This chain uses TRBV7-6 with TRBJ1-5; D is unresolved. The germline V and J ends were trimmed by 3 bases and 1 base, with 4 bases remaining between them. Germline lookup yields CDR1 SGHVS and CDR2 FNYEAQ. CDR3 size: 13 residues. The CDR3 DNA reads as TGTGCCAGCAGCTTCAGGAGCAATCAGCCCCAGCATTTT. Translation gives CASSFRSNQPQHF.

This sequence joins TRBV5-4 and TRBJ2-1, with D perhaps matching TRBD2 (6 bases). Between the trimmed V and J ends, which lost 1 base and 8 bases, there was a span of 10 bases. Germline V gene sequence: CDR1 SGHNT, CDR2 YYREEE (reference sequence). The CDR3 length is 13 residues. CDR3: CASSLRGGDEQFF. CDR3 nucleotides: TGTGCCAGCAGCTTGAGGGGCGGGGATGAGCAGTTCTTC.

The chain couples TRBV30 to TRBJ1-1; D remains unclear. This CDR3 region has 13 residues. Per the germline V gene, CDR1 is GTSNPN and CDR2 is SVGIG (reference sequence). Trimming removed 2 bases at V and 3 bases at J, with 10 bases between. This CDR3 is CAWSKYSHTEAFF. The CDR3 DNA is TGTGCCTGGAGTAAGTACAGCCACACTGAAGCTTTCTTT. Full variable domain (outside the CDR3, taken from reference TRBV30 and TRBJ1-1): SQTIHQWPATLVQPVGSPLSLECTVEGTSNPNLYWYRQAAGRGLQLLFYSVGIGQISSEVPQNLSASRPQDRQFILSSKKLLLSDSGFYLCAWSKYSHTEAFFGQGTRLTVV.

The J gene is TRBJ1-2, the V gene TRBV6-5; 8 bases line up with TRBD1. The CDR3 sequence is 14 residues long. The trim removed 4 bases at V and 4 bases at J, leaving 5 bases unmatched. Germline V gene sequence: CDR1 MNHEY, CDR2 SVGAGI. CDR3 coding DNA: TGTGCCAGCAGTTTCTCAACAGGGGGCTATGGCTACACCTTC. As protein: CASSFSTGGYGYTF.

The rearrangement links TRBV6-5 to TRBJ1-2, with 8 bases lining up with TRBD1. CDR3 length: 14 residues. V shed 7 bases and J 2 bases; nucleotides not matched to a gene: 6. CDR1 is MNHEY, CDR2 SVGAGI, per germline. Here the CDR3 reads CASNLRGQNYGYTF. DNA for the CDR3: TGTGCCAGCAACCTCAGGGGGCAAAACTATGGCTACACCTTC.

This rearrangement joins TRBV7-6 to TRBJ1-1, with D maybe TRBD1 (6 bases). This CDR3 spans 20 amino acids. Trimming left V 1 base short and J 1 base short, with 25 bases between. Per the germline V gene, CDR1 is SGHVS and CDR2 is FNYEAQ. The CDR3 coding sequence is TGTGCCAGCAGCTTAGAAGCTAACGGACAGAAGTTTGTTAGGAACACTGAAGCTTTCTTT. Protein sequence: CASSLEANGQKFVRNTEAFF.

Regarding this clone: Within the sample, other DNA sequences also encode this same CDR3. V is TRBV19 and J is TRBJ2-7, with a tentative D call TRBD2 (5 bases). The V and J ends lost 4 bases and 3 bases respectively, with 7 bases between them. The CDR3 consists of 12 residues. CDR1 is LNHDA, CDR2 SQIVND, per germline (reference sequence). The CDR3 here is CASSTGSYEQYF. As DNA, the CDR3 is TGTGCCAGTAGTACGGGAAGCTACGAGCAGTACTTC.

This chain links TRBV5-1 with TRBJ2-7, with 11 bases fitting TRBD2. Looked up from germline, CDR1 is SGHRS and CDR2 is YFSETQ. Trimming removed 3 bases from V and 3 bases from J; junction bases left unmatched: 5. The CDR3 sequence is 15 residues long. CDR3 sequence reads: CASSSGLAGLYEQYF. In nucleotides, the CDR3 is TGCGCCAGCAGCTCTGGACTAGCGGGCCTCTACGAGCAGTACTTC.

The CDR3 DNA sequence: TGTGCCAGCAGCGCGTCAAAAATTCAGGGAGAGACCCAGTACTTC. It encodes CASSASKIQGETQYF. The chain employs TRBV7-7 and TRBJ2-5; D may be TRBD1 (5 bases). The ends were cut back, 5 bases at V and 4 bases at J, with 17 bases in the middle. CDR3 length: 15 amino acids. CDR1 and CDR2 from the germline V gene are SSHAT and FNYEAQ (reference sequence).

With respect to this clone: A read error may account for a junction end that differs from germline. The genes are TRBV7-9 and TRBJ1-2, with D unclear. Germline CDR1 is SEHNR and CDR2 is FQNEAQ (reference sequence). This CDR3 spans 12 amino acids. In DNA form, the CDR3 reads TGTGCCAGCAGTCCCGATAACTATGGCTGCACCTTC. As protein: CASSPDNYGCTF.

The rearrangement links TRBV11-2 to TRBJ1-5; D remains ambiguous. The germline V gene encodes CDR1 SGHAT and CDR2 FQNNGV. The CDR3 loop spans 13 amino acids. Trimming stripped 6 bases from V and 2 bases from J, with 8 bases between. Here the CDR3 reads CASSPGGNQPQHF. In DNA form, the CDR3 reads TGTGCCAGCAGTCCCGGGGGCAATCAGCCCCAGCATTTT.

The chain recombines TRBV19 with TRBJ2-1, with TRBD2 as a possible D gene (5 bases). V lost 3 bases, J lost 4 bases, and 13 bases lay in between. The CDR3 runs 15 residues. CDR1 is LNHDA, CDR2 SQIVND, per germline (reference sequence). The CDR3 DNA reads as TGTGCCAGTAGTATTCAGGCGGGTCAGTACAATGAGCAGTTCTTC. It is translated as CASSIQAGQYNEQFF. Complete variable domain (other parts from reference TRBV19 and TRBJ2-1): DGGITQSPKYLFRKEGQNVTLSCEQNLNHDAMYWYRQDPGQGLRLIYYSQIVNDFQKGDIAEGYSVSREKKESFPLTVTSAQKNPTAFYLCASSIQAGQYNEQFFGPGTRLTVL.

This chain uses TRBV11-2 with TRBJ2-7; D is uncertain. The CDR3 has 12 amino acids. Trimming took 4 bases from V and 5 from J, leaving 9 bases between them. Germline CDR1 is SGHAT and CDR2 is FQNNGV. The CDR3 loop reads CASSSWSDEQYF. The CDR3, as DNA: TGTGCCAGCAGCTCCTGGTCGGACGAGCAGTACTTC.

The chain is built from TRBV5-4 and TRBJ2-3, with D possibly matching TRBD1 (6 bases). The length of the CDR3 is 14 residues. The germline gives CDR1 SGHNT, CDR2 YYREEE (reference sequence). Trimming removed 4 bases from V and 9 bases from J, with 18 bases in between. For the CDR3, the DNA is TGTGCCAGCAGCGCAGCACAGGGCCCAATGACGCAGTATTTT. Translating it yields CASSAAQGPMTQYF.

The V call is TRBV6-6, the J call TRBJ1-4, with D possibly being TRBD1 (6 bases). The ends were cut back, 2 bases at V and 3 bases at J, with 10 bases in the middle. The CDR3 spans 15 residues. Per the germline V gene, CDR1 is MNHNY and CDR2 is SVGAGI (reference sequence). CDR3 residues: CASSYPGVANEKLFF. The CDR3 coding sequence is TGTGCCAGCAGTTACCCAGGGGTGGCTAATGAAAAACTGTTTTTT.

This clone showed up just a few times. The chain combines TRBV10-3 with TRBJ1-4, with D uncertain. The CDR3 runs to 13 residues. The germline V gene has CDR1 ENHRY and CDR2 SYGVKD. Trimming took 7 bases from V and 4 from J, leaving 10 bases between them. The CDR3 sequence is CAINGGLNEKLFF. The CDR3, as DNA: TGTGCCATCAACGGAGGGCTTAATGAAAAACTGTTTTTT.

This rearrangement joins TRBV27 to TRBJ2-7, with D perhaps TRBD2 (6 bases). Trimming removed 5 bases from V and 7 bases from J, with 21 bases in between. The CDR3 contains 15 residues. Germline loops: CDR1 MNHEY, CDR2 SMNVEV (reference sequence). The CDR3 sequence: CASSQDLTRLREQYF. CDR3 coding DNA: TGTGCCAGCAGTCAAGACTTGACTAGACTGAGGGAGCAGTACTTC.

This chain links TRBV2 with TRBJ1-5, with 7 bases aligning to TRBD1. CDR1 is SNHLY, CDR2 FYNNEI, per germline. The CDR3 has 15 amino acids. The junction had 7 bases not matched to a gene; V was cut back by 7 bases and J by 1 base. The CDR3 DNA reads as TGTGCCAGCAAACCCCGGGGACAGAGCAATCAGCCCCAGCATTTT. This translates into CASKPRGQSNQPQHF.

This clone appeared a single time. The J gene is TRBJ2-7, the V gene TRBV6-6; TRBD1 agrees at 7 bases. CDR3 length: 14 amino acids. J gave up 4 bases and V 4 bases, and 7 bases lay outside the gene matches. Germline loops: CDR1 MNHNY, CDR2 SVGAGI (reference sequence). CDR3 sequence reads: CASSSPGQPYEQYF. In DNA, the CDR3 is TGTGCCAGCAGTTCTCCGGGACAGCCATACGAGCAGTACTTC.